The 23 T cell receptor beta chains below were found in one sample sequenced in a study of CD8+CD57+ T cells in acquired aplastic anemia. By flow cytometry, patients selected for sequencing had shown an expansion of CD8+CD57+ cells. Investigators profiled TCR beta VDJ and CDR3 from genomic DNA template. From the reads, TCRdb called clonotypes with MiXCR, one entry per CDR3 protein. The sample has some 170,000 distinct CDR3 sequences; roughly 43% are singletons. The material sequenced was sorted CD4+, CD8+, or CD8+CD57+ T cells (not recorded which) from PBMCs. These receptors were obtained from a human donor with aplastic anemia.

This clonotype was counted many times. The CDR3 nucleotides read TGTGCCAGCAGCCTCAGGGTTGAAGCTTTCTTT. Encoded protein: CASSLRVEAFF. The J gene is TRBJ1-1, the V gene TRBV2; TRBD1 is a possible D gene (5 bases). The CDR3 has 11 amino acids. Germline CDR1 is SNHLY and CDR2 is FYNNEI. With 6 bases removed from V and 7 bases from J, the gap between germline ends came to 9 bases.

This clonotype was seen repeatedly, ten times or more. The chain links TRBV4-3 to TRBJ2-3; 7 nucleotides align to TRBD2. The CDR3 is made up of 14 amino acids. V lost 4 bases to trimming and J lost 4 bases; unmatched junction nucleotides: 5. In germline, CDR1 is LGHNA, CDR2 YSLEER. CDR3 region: CASSRTSFADTQYF. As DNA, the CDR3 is TGCGCCAGCAGCCGGACTAGTTTCGCAGATACGCAGTATTTT.

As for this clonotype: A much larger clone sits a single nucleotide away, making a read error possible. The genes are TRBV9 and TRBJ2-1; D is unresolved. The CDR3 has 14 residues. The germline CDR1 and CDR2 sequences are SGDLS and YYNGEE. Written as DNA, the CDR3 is TGTGCCAGCAGCGTCCAGGCCTCCTACAATGGGCAGTTCTTC. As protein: CASSVQASYNGQFF.

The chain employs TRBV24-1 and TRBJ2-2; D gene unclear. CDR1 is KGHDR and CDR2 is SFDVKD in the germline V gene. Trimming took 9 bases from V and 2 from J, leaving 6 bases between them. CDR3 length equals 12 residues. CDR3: CATARNTGELFF. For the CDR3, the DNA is TGTGCCACCGCCAGAAACACCGGGGAGCTGTTTTTT.

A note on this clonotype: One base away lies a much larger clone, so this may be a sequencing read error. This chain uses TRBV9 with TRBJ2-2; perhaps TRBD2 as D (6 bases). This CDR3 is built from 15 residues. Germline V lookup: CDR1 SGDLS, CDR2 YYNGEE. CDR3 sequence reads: CASSSQGLNTGELSF. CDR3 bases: TGTGCCAGCAGCTCCCAAGGACTAAACACCGGGGAGCTGTCTTTT.

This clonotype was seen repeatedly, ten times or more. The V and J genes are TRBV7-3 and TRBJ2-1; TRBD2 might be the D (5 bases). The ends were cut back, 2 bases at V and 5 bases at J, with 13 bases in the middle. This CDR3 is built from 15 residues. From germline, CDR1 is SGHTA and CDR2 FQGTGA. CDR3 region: CASSLDERINNEQFF. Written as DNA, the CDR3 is TGTGCCAGCAGCTTAGACGAGCGGATTAACAATGAGCAGTTCTTC.

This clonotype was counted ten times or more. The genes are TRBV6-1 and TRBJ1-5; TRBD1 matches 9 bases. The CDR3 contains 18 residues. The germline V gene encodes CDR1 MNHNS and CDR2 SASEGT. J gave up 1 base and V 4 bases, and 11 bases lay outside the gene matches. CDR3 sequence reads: CASSGGQGSTRSNQPQHF. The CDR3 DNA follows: TGTGCCAGCAGTGGGGGACAGGGTTCTACTAGGAGCAATCAGCCCCAGCATTTT.

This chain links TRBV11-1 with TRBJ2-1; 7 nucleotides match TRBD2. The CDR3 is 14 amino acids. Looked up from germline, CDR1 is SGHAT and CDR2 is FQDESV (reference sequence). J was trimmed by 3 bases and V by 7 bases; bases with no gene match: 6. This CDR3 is CASIGLADYNEQFF. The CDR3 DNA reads TGTGCCAGCATTGGGCTAGCGGACTACAATGAGCAGTTCTTC.

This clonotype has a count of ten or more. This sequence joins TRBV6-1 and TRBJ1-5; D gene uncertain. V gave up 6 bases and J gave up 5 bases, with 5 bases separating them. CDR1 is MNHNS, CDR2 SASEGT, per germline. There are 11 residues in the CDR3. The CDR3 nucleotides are TGTGCCAGCAGGGCGGATCAGCCCCAGCATTTT. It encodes CASRADQPQHF.

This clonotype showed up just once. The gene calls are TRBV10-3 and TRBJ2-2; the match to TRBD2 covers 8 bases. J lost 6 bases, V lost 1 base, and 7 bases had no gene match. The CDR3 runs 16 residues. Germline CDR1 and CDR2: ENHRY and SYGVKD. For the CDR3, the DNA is TGTGCCATCAGTGAGTTCCCGGGAGGGCCTTCCGGGGAGCTGTTTTTT. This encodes CAISEFPGGPSGELFF.

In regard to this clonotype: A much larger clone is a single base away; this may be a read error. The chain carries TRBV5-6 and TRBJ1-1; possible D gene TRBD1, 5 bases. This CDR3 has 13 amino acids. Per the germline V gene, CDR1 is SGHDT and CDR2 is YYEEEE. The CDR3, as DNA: TGTGCCAGCGGCTTGGTTGGGGCTACTGAAGCTTTCTTT. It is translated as CASGLVGATEAFF.

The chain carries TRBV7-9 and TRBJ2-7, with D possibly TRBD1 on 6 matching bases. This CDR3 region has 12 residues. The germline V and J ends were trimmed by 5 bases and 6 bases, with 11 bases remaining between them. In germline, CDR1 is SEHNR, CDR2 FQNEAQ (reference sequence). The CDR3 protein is CASSPQGSEQYF. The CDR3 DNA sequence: TGTGCCAGCAGCCCTCAGGGGTCCGAGCAGTACTTC. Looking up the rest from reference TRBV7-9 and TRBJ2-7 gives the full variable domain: DTGVSQNPRHKITKRGQNVTFRCDPISEHNRLYWYRQTLGQGPEFLTYFQNEAQLEKSRLLSDRFSAERPKGSFSTLEIQRTEQGDSAMYLCASSPQGSEQYFGPGTRLTVT.

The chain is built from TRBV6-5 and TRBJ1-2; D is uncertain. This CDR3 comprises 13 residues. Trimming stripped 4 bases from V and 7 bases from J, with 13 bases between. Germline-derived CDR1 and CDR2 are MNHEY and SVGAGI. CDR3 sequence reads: CASSSSELVGYTF. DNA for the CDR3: TGTGCCAGCAGTTCATCGGAACTGGTTGGCTACACCTTC.

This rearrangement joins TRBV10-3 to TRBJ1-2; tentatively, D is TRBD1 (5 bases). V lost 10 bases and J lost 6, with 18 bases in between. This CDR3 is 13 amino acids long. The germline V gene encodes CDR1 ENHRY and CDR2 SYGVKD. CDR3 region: CASIATGVDGYTF. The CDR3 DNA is TGTGCCAGCATCGCGACGGGGGTGGATGGCTACACCTTC.

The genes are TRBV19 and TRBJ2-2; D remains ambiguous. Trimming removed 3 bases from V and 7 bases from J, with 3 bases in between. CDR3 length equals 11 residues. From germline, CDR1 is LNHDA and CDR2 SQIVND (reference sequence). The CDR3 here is CASSIGGELFF. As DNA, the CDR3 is TGTGCCAGTAGTATTGGCGGGGAGCTGTTTTTT.

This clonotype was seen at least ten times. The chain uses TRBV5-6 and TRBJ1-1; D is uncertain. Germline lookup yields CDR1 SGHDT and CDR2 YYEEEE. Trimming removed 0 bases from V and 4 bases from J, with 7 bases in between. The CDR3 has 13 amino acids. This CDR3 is CASSLGLTTEAFF. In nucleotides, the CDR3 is TGTGCCAGCAGCTTGGGTCTTACCACTGAAGCTTTCTTT.

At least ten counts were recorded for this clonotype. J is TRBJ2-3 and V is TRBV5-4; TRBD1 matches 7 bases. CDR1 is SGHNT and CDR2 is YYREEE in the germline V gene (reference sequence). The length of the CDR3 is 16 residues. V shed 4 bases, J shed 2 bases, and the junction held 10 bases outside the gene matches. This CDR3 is CASSTPGTALTDTQYF. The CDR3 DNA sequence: TGTGCCAGCAGCACCCCCGGGACAGCCCTCACAGATACGCAGTATTTT.

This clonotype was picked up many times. This CDR3 reads CASRDTAATEAFF. The CDR3 DNA sequence: TGTGCCAGTAGGGATACCGCGGCCACTGAAGCTTTCTTT. The rearrangement joins TRBV19 to TRBJ1-1; D call uncertain. This CDR3 is 13 amino acids long. The V and J ends lost 6 bases and 4 bases respectively, with 12 bases between them. CDR1 is LNHDA and CDR2 is SQIVND in the germline V gene (reference sequence). The variable domain in full, with the rest retrieved from reference TRBV19 and TRBJ1-1, is DGGITQSPKYLFRKEGQNVTLSCEQNLNHDAMYWYRQDPGQGLRLIYYSQIVNDFQKGDIAEGYSVSREKKESFPLTVTSAQKNPTAFYLCASRDTAATEAFFGQGTRLTVV.

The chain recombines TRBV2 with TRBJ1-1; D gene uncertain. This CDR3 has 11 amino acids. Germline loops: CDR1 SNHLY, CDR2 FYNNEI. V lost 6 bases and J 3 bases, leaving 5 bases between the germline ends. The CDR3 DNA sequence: TGTGCCAGCAGACTCCACACTGAAGCTTTCTTT. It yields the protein CASRLHTEAFF.

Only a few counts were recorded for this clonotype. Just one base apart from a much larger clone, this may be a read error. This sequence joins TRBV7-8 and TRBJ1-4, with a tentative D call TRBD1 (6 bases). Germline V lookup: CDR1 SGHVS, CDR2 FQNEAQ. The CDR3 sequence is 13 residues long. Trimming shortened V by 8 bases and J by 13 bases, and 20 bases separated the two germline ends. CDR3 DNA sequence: TGTGCCAGCTCCGGGGGGGCGGTTGGGAGACTGTTTTTT. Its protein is CASSGGAVGRLFF.

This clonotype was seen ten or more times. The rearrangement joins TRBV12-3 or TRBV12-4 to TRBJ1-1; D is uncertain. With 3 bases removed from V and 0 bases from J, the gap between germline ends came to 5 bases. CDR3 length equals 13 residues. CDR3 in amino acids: CASSFVLNTEAFF. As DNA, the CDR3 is TGTGCCAGCAGTTTTGTCCTGAACACTGAAGCTTTCTTT.

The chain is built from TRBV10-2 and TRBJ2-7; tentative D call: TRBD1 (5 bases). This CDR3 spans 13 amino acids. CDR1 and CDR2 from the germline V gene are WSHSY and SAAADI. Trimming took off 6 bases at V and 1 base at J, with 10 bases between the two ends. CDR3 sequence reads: CASSRDQSYEQYF. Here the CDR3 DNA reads TGCGCCAGCAGCAGGGATCAGTCCTACGAGCAGTACTTC.

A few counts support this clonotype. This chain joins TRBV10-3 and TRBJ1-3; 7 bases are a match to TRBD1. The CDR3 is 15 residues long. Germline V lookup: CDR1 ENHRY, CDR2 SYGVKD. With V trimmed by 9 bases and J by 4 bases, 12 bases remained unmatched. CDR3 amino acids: CAIQKQGNLGNTIYF. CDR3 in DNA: TGTGCCATACAAAAACAGGGGAACCTCGGAAACACCATATATTTT.